Included here is one T cell receptor beta chain sequence, with context. The sample belongs to a study of shared clonotypes between healthy human individuals. Authors' analysis steps: ImmunoSEQ output lacked quality scores and full-length reads, limiting matched filtering. TCRdb's copy holds only in-frame clones and misses some; the assay was immunoSEQ multiplex PCR. The V and J calls and clone size come from that table; D and trimming were worked out from the DNA. The sample includes about a million clones, about three quarters of them seen just once. The germline V gene encodes CDR1 WSHSY and CDR2 SAAADI. The V segment lost 3 bases and the J segment 2 bases; nucleotides outside the gene matches: 9. The CDR3 covers 16 residues.

The source is a young man in good health. The sequenced sample consisted of memory CD4+ T cells sorted from blood. The subset: CD45RA-negative fraction. This rearrangement joins TRBV10-2 to TRBJ2-7, with 8 bases lining up with TRBD2. The CDR3 is CASSEKFTSGTYEQYF. CDR3 nucleotides: TGCGCCAGCAGTGAAAAGTTTACTAGCGGTACCTACGAGCAGTACTTC.